This T cell receptor (beta chain) was found in a study of blood T cell repertoires in COVID-19. Overall study: Sample material is recorded as cDNA or gDNA derived from T cells, B-cell-depleted T cells, or PBMCs.

Seattle researchers signed up patients amid active infection and tracked them longitudinally. Some clones are missing from TCRdb's copy, which holds only in-frame ones; the method was immunoSEQ multiplex PCR. The profile shows 150,000 to 200,000 clones, about 81% of them singletons. This clone showed up just a few times. Trimming cost V 5 bases and J 2 bases; bases outside gene matches: 6. CDR1 and CDR2 from the germline V gene are SGHAT and FQNNGV. The CDR3 is 14 amino acids. The chain is built from TRBV11-2 and TRBJ2-7; 7 bases map to TRBD1. The sample comprised peripheral blood. This clonotype was sampled from a woman of 80 years or more with COVID-19, enrolled during active disease. CDR3: CASSKYRGAYEQYF. The CDR3 DNA follows: TGTGCCAGCAGCAAATACAGGGGTGCCTACGAGCAGTACTTC.